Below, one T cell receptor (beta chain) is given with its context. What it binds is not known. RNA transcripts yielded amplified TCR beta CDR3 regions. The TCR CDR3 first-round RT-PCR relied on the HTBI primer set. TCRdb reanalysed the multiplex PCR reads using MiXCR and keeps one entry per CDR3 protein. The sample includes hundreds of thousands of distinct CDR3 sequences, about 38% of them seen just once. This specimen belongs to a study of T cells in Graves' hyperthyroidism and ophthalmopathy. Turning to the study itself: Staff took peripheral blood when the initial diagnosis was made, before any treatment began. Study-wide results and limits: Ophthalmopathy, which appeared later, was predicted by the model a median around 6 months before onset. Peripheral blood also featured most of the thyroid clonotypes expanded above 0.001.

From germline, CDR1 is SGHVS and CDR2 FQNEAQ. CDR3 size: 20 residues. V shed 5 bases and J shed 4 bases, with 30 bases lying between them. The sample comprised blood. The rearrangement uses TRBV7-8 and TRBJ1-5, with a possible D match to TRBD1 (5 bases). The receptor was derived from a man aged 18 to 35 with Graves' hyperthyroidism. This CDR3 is CASSLLLLGSKKTANQPQHF. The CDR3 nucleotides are TGTGCCAGCAGCCTTCTCTTGTTAGGTTCGAAAAAGACAGCTAATCAGCCCCAGCATTTT. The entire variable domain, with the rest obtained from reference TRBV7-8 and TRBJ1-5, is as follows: GAGVSQSPRYKVAKRGQDVALRCDPISGHVSLFWYQQALGQGPEFLTYFQNEAQLDKSGLPSDRFFAERPEGSVSTLKIQRTQQEDSAVYLCASSLLLLGSKKTANQPQHFGDGTRLSIL.